The text below deals with one T cell receptor beta chain. The antigen is unknown. The V gene lost 2 bases and the J gene lost 5 bases, with 10 bases spanning the gap. The CDR3 has 13 residues. CDR1 is MNHEY and CDR2 is SMNVEV in the germline V gene (reference sequence). The data originate from a study of cytomegalovirus exposure and HLA in healthy donors. Study background: HLA-typed donors were the source of 83 million or so unique TCRs held in an early data release. Study outcomes and limitations: In a later analysis, V- and J-gene trimming of beta chains associated with a DCLRE1C missense variant, replicated independently.

The primer mix had 60 Vbeta and 13 Jbeta primers. Original analysis: A later analysis counted approximately 80 million unique TCR beta chains, 9.5 million to 12 million shared. This table comes from immunoSEQ multiplex PCR, and its TCRdb copy is limited to in-frame clones, with some not included. The V and J calls and clone size are taken from that table; D and trimming were inferred from the DNA. Altogether around 150,000 clones are present, more than 75% being singletons, with the ten largest covering 9.5% to 10%. The receptor was derived from a man aged 18 to 30 in good health and CMV-seropositive. Source material: PBMCs. This chain connects TRBV27 to TRBJ2-7; weak D call: TRBD2 (5 bases). The CDR3 is CASSLMREHEQYF. CDR3 DNA: TGTGCCAGCAGTTTAATGAGGGAACACGAGCAGTACTTC.